This entry features one T cell receptor beta chain sequence. The antigen is unknown. Measured with immunoSEQ multiplex PCR; TCRdb has only the in-frame clones, and not every one. The sample holds fewer than 120,000 clones; just under 95% are singletons and the top ten take approximately 8%. Looked up from germline, CDR1 is SGHAT and CDR2 is FQNNGV. V lost 10 bases, J lost 3 bases, and 3 bases stayed unmatched. This CDR3 region has 13 residues. The data are from a study of T cell responses to AZD1222 COVID-19 vaccine. Broader study findings: Regions left unmutated in variants are reportedly the target of nearly half of spike-specific TCRs.

Sequenced here: peripheral blood, sampled on day 0 of AZD1222 vaccination. The chain links TRBV11-2 to TRBJ2-1, with 10 bases matching TRBD2. This TCR was sampled from an adult in good health. This CDR3 is CATIAGGYNEQFF. The DNA of the CDR3 is TGTGCCACCATAGCGGGGGGCTACAATGAGCAGTTCTTC.